This T cell receptor (beta chain) was recorded in a study of blood T cell repertoires in COVID-19. For the study at large: Spain, Italy and the United States supplied samples that represented acute and convalescent COVID-19. In each case, the material was cDNA or gDNA derived from T cells, B-cell-depleted T cells, or PBMCs.

In the study's own analysis: Reference gene primers were amplified, and this amplification served to estimate nucleated cell counts. Profiled with immunoSEQ multiplex PCR; TCRdb holds only in-frame clones, not every one. Clonal size and the V and J genes are those of that table, whereas D and trimming came from the DNA. This table has approximately 76,000 clones, 70% to 85% appearing once. CDR3 length: 13 residues. Trimming shortened V by 5 bases and J by 4 bases, and 9 bases separated the two germline ends. Germline loops: CDR1 SEHNR, CDR2 FQNEAQ (reference sequence). Sequenced: peripheral blood. This receptor was taken from a woman in her seventies with acute or convalescent COVID-19. The chain combines TRBV7-9 with TRBJ2-1; tentative D call: TRBD1 (6 bases). CDR3 in amino acids: CASSRDKYNEQFF. The DNA for the CDR3 is TGTGCCAGCAGCCGGGACAAATACAATGAGCAGTTCTTC.